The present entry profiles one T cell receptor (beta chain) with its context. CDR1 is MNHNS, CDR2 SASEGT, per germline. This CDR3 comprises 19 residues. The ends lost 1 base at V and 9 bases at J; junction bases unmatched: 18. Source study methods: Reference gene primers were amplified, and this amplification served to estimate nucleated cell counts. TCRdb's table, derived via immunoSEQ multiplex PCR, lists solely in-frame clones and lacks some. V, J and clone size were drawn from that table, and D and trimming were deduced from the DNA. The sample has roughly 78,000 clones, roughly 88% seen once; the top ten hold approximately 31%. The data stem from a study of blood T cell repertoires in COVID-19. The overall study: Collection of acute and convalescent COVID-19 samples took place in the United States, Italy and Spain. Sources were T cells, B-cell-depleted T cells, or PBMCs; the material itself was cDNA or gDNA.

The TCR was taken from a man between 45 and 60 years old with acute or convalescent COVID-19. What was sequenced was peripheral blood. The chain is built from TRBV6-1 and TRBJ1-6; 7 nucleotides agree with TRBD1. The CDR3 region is CASSEESTQGIVWISPLHF. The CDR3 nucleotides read TGTGCCAGCAGTGAAGAGTCCACACAGGGGATTGTTTGGATTTCACCCCTCCACTTT.